Below, one TCR beta chain is given with its context. Its antigen is currently unknown. The data were produced by immunoSEQ multiplex PCR, yet TCRdb's version contains in-frame clones alone and is incomplete. There are roughly 64,000 clones in the sample; roughly nine tenths occur only once, and around 3% lies in the top ten. These data come from a study of pediatric ulcerative colitis. Study conclusions and caveats: All ulcerative colitis patients, but no controls, carried a couple of rectal clonotypes.

V lost 7 bases and J lost 5, with 9 bases in between. Germline V gene sequence: CDR1 SGDLS, CDR2 YYNGEE. This CDR3 spans 11 amino acids. The diagnostic colonoscopy in ulcerative colitis patients preceded any immunosuppressive treatment. Material for sequencing was blood. The J gene is TRBJ2-5, the V gene TRBV9; D gene uncertain. The source is a boy younger than 18 with severe ulcerative colitis. CDR3 in amino acids: CASGLLETQYF. The CDR3 DNA reads TGTGCCAGCGGCCTCCTGGAGACCCAGTACTTC.